Listed here are 29 T cell receptor beta chains from one sample, sequenced in a study of identical twins. Via MiXCR, TCRdb re-called the 5' RACE reads, giving one row per CDR3 protein. Among about 240,000 distinct CDR3 sequences listed, about 11% were seen once. Sequenced material: memory T cells sorted from blood. All receptors derive from a man aged 45-65 years in good health.

V is TRBV6-4 and J is TRBJ2-5; TRBD2 might be the D (6 bases). Looked up from germline, CDR1 is MRHNA and CDR2 is SNTAGT. CDR3 size: 13 residues. V lost 0 bases and J lost 7, with 9 bases in between. The CDR3 region has the DNA TGTGCCAGCAGTGACTCTATGGGAGGGACCCAGTACTTC. Translated: CASSDSMGGTQYF.

In this sample, this clonotype turned up many times. The rearrangement joins TRBV18 to TRBJ2-5, with D perhaps given as TRBD1 or TRBD2 (5 bases each). Deletions cut 0 bases from V and 5 bases from J, with 10 bases between. The CDR3 sequence is 14 residues long. Germline V CDR1 and CDR2: KGHSH, LQKENI. The CDR3 DNA sequence: TGTGCCAGCTCACCACCGGGACGGAGGGAGACCCAGTACTTC. Translating gives CASSPPGRRETQYF.

This clonotype was seen repeatedly, ten times or more. This rearrangement joins TRBV7-3 to TRBJ2-5, with TRBD1 matching 7 bases. V shed 3 bases and J 2 bases; nucleotides not matched to a gene: 9. This CDR3 comprises 16 residues. Germline values: CDR1 SGHTA, CDR2 FQGTGA. The CDR3 sequence is CASSLMGQNIQETQYF. CDR3 DNA sequence: TGTGCCAGCAGCTTGATGGGACAGAACATACAAGAGACCCAGTACTTC.

V is TRBV9 and J is TRBJ1-1; D not certain. Germline values: CDR1 SGDLS, CDR2 YYNGEE. This CDR3 has 14 residues. The V end was cut by 0 bases, the J end by 1 base, with 7 bases between. The chain's CDR3 is CASSVAIRNTEAFF. For the CDR3, the DNA is TGTGCCAGCAGCGTAGCTATAAGGAACACTGAAGCTTTCTTT. The entire variable domain, with the rest obtained from reference TRBV9 and TRBJ1-1, is as follows: DSGVTQTPKHLITATGQRVTLRCSPRSGDLSVYWYQQSLDQGLQFLIQYYNGEERAKGNILERFSAQQFPDLHSELNLSSLELGDSALYFCASSVAIRNTEAFFGQGTRLTVV.

This clonotype was seen ten or more times. The rearrangement links TRBV13 to TRBJ2-6; 7 bases line up with TRBD1. Trimming at V came to 3 bases and at J to 1 base, leaving 3 bases not matched to a gene. Germline V gene data show CDR1 as PRHDT and CDR2 as FYEKMQ (reference sequence). The CDR3 spans 16 residues. The CDR3 DNA reads TGTGCCAGCAGCTTGAACAGGGGATCTGGGGCCAACGTCCTGACTTTC. This translates into CASSLNRGSGANVLTF.

The genes are TRBV7-2 and TRBJ2-4; 8 bases align to TRBD1. V lost 5 bases to trimming and J lost 0 bases; unmatched junction nucleotides: 6. The germline V gene encodes CDR1 SGHTA and CDR2 FQGNSA. The CDR3 runs 16 residues. The CDR3 DNA is TGTGCCAGCAGCCTAGACAGGGGCAGAGCCAAAAACATTCAGTACTTC. This codes for CASSLDRGRAKNIQYF. The whole variable domain, remainder taken from reference TRBV7-2 and TRBJ2-4, is GAGVSQSPSNKVTEKGKDVELRCDPISGHTALYWYRQSLGQGLEFLIYFQGNSAPDKSGLPSDRFSAERTGGSVSTLTIQRTQQEDSAVYLCASSLDRGRAKNIQYFGAGTRLSVL.

This clonotype was found a few times. The J gene is TRBJ1-1, the V gene TRBV6-2 or TRBV6-3, with D tentatively TRBD1 (5 bases). The germline V gene encodes CDR1 MNHEY and CDR2 SVGEGT. The CDR3 runs to 15 residues. Trimming took 6 bases from V and 4 from J, leaving 18 bases between them. CDR3 sequence reads: CASRSRQGVGTEAFF. The DNA for the CDR3 is TGTGCCAGCAGGTCCCGCCAGGGAGTTGGCACTGAAGCTTTCTTT.

The V and J genes are TRBV7-9 and TRBJ2-1, with 7 bases that match TRBD2. Per the germline V gene, CDR1 is SEHNR and CDR2 is FQNEAQ (reference sequence). V was pared by 0 bases and J by 4 bases, with 9 bases of the junction left unmatched. The CDR3 covers 17 residues. Here the CDR3 reads CASSLAGGSLGYNEQFF. CDR3 coding DNA: TGTGCCAGCAGCTTAGCGGGAGGGTCCCTGGGTTACAATGAGCAGTTCTTC.

This clonotype was detected a few times. The chain carries TRBV9 and TRBJ2-7; D ambiguous. V was shortened by 0 bases and J by 4 bases, with 8 bases between the two germline ends. This CDR3 contains 13 residues. CDR1 is SGDLS, CDR2 YYNGEE, per germline. This CDR3 is CASSVGAAYEQYF. The CDR3 DNA follows: TGTGCCAGCAGCGTAGGAGCTGCATACGAGCAGTACTTC.

There are many counts of this clonotype. J is TRBJ2-1 and V is TRBV5-1, with 10 bases aligning to TRBD2. J gave up 2 bases and V 4 bases, and 3 bases lay outside the gene matches. Looked up from germline, CDR1 is SGHRS and CDR2 is YFSETQ. This CDR3 contains 15 residues. CDR3: CASSKAGGPYNEQFF. CDR3 bases: TGCGCCAGCAGCAAAGCGGGAGGGCCCTACAATGAGCAGTTCTTC.

This clonotype was observed a handful of times. The chain joins TRBV3-1 to TRBJ2-5; 11 nucleotides agree with TRBD2. Germline V gives CDR1 LGHDT, CDR2 YNNKEL (reference sequence). This CDR3 comprises 17 residues. With V trimmed by 3 bases and J by 0 bases, 6 bases remained unmatched. The CDR3 DNA reads as TGTGCCAGCAGCCACCTAGCGGGAGGCACTTACCAAGAGACCCAGTACTTC. It specifies CASSHLAGGTYQETQYF.

This chain uses TRBV5-4 with TRBJ2-7; the match to TRBD1 covers 10 bases. The J segment lost 4 bases and the V segment lost 2 bases, leaving 3 bases of the junction unmatched. The CDR3 is 14 amino acids. In germline, CDR1 is SGHNT, CDR2 YYREEE (reference sequence). For the CDR3, the DNA is TGTGCCAGCAGCTTCCGGGACAGGGGTTACGAGCAGTACTTC. Its translation is CASSFRDRGYEQYF.

In its sample, this clonotype was seen many times. The rearrangement joins TRBV20-1 to TRBJ2-5; D not resolved. Germline V gives CDR1 DFQATT, CDR2 SNEGSKA (reference sequence). Trimming removed 4 bases at V and 9 bases at J, with 12 bases between. This CDR3 has 11 amino acids. In nucleotides, the CDR3 is TGCAGTGCTATATTCCCGGCGGCCCAGTACTTC. Its protein product is CSAIFPAAQYF.

This clonotype was detected many times. The chain recombines TRBV12-3 or TRBV12-4 with TRBJ1-2; the D is unclear. V was trimmed by 1 base and J by 4 bases, leaving 10 bases between them. This CDR3 has 14 residues. The CDR3 region is CASSLGAARYGYTF. For the CDR3, the DNA is TGTGCCAGCAGTTTAGGGGCAGCTCGCTATGGCTACACCTTC.

The table lists this clonotype with many counts. The genes are TRBV24-1 and TRBJ2-1; D is perhaps TRBD1 or TRBD2 (5 bases each). Trimming removed 12 bases at V and 0 bases at J, with 14 bases between. Germline CDR1 is KGHDR and CDR2 is SFDVKD. This CDR3 spans 14 amino acids. CDR3 DNA sequence: TGTGCCGCGTCCGGGGCCTCCTCCTACAATGAGCAGTTCTTC. It encodes CAASGASSYNEQFF.

This clonotype was recorded many times. The chain recombines TRBV16 with TRBJ2-7; D perhaps matches TRBD2 (6 bases). Germline V gene data show CDR1 as KGHSY and CDR2 as FQNENV. The CDR3 runs 15 residues. The germline V and J ends were trimmed by 2 bases and 0 bases, with 11 bases remaining between them. The CDR3 DNA reads as TGTGCCAGCAGCCAAGGGACTCAAAGCTCCTACGAGCAGTACTTC. Its protein product is CASSQGTQSSYEQYF.

This clonotype was observed many times. The rearrangement uses TRBV20-1 and TRBJ2-7; perhaps TRBD2 as D (5 bases). Germline CDR1 DFQATT, CDR2 SNEGSKA (reference sequence). V dropped 4 bases and J dropped 3 bases, with 13 bases sitting between them. CDR3 length: 13 amino acids. DNA for the CDR3: TGCAGTGCTAAGCGGCAGGAGAACTACGAGCAGTACTTC. Amino acids: CSAKRQENYEQYF.

This clonotype was seen more than once but under ten times. The genes are TRBV12-3 or TRBV12-4 and TRBJ1-2, with D tentatively TRBD1 (5 bases). V lost 5 bases, J lost 4 bases, and 20 bases lay in between. The CDR3 loop spans 16 amino acids. CDR3 in DNA: TGTGCCAGCAGTCCAAACATCCTGGACACCGGCTATGGCTACACCTTC. Translation: CASSPNILDTGYGYTF.

In this sample, this clonotype turned up many times. The chain employs TRBV29-1 and TRBJ2-2, with D possibly being TRBD1 (5 bases). Per germline, CDR1 SQVTM and CDR2 ANQGSEA. V was pared by 4 bases and J by 5 bases, with 8 bases between. CDR3 length: 12 amino acids. CDR3 amino acids: CSVGQTTGELFF. DNA of the CDR3: TGCAGCGTTGGACAGACGACCGGGGAGCTGTTTTTT.

The rearrangement uses TRBV21-1 and TRBJ2-2; the table's D call TRBD2 went unverified against the DNA. TRBV21-1 is assigned pseudogene status. The CDR3 totals 21 residues. In DNA form, the CDR3 reads TGTGCCAGCAGCAAAGAAGGTTCTAGCGGGAGTCTGTATCTCAACACCGGGAAGCTGTTTTTT. Its protein product is CASSKEGSSGSLYLNTGKLFF.

The J gene is TRBJ2-1, the V gene TRBV4-3, with D hard to call. Germline V CDR1 and CDR2: LGHNA, YSLEER. V lost 0 bases, J lost 4 bases, and 4 bases lay in between. CDR3 size: 13 residues. CDR3 amino acids: CASSQDGYNEQFF. The CDR3 DNA follows: TGCGCCAGCAGCCAAGATGGGTACAATGAGCAGTTCTTC.

This clonotype was seen ten or more times. The chain combines TRBV7-8 with TRBJ1-4; tentative D call: TRBD1 (6 bases). The CDR3 length is 14 residues. The V gene's germline CDR1 is SGHVS and CDR2 FQNEAQ. V lost 5 bases to trimming and J lost 8 bases, with 15 bases between them. CDR3 DNA: TGTGCCAGCAGCCCTCGACAGGCGGGGGAAAAACTGTTTTTT. Protein product: CASSPRQAGEKLFF.

This clonotype was counted ten times or more. The chain joins TRBV7-8 to TRBJ2-5; 7 nucleotides agree with TRBD2. Germline V gene lookup returns CDR1 SGHVS and CDR2 FQNEAQ. With 0 bases clipped from V and 0 bases from J, the junction kept 1 base outside the gene matches. The CDR3 totals 15 residues. The CDR3 protein is CASSLAGGNQETQYF. For the CDR3, the DNA is TGTGCCAGCAGCTTAGCGGGGGGGAACCAAGAGACCCAGTACTTC.

Many counts were recorded for this clonotype. V is TRBV10-3 and J is TRBJ2-7; D could derive from TRBD1 or TRBD2 (6 bases each). Trimming removed 3 bases at V and 1 base at J, with 13 bases between. Germline CDR1 reads ENHRY; CDR2 reads SYGVKD. CDR3 length: 15 residues. The CDR3 loop is CAISDPGAKSYEQYF. Written as DNA, the CDR3 is TGTGCCATCAGTGACCCGGGGGCGAAATCCTACGAGCAGTACTTC.

There are many counts of this clonotype. This chain uses TRBV12-3 or TRBV12-4 with TRBJ2-5; TRBD1 agrees at 7 bases. The CDR3 extends over 14 amino acids. Trimming took 5 bases from V and 5 from J; bases not matched to a gene: 8. CDR3 bases: TGTGCCAGCAGTCAGACAGGGCCACGGGAGACCCAGTACTTC. Translated, it gives CASSQTGPRETQYF.

At least ten counts were recorded for this clonotype. The chain combines TRBV7-2 with TRBJ2-3; TRBD1 matches at 7 bases. The V gene's germline CDR1 is SGHTA and CDR2 FQGNSA. V lost 3 bases and J lost 3; bases outside the gene matches: 18. CDR3 length: 19 amino acids. The CDR3, as DNA: TGTGCCAGCAGCTTCGCCTCCCTTGGATGGGGCAGGGGGACAGATACGCAGTATTTT. This encodes CASSFASLGWGRGTDTQYF. The whole variable domain, remainder taken from reference TRBV7-2 and TRBJ2-3, is GAGVSQSPSNKVTEKGKDVELRCDPISGHTALYWYRQSLGQGLEFLIYFQGNSAPDKSGLPSDRFSAERTGGSVSTLTIQRTQQEDSAVYLCASSFASLGWGRGTDTQYFGPGTRLTVL.

CDR3 in DNA: TGCAGTGTCCGTGGGGACGGTTATGGCTACACCTTC. It translates to CSVRGDGYGYTF. V and J are TRBV20-1 and TRBJ1-2, with a possible D match to TRBD1 (5 bases). The V gene lost 7 bases and the J gene lost 5 bases, with 14 bases spanning the gap. In germline, CDR1 is DFQATT, CDR2 SNEGSKA (reference sequence). The CDR3 has 12 residues.

The rearrangement links TRBV30 to TRBJ1-1; D is ambiguous. Between the trimmed V and J ends, which lost 0 bases and 2 bases, there was a span of 7 bases. This CDR3 comprises 13 residues. Germline assignment: CDR1 GTSNPN and CDR2 SVGIG (reference sequence). The CDR3: CAWSVQGNTEAFF. In DNA form, the CDR3 reads TGTGCCTGGAGTGTACAAGGTAACACTGAAGCTTTCTTT.

This clonotype was seen a handful of times. The chain carries TRBV20-1 and TRBJ2-1; maybe TRBD1 (6 bases). The germline V gene encodes CDR1 DFQATT and CDR2 SNEGSKA (reference sequence). V was cut by 3 bases and J by 7 bases, with 16 bases left in between. There are 14 residues in the CDR3. CDR3 region: CSASQARGLNEQFF. CDR3 nucleotides: TGCAGTGCTAGTCAGGCAAGGGGGTTGAATGAGCAGTTCTTC.